This T cell receptor beta chain was captured by sequencing in a study of cytomegalovirus exposure and HLA in healthy donors. The PCR made use of 60 Vbeta and 13 Jbeta primers. TCRdb keeps only in-frame clones here, not all; method: immunoSEQ multiplex PCR. This sample yields around 210,000 clones, of which approximately 84% are seen a single time; roughly 0.24% belongs to the top ten. This clone was counted a single time. Additional DNA sequences in this sample encode the identical CDR3. Trimming took 5 bases from V and 2 from J, leaving 8 bases between them. This CDR3 comprises 13 residues. Germline-derived CDR1 and CDR2 are MNHEY and SVGAGI.

The chain couples TRBV6-5 to TRBJ2-3; D is perhaps TRBD1 (5 bases). This receptor was taken from a girl aged 2-10 years in good health and CMV-seronegative. The specimen was PBMCs. In nucleotides, the CDR3 is TGTGCCAGCAGTACAGGTATCACAGATACGCAGTATTTT. Amino acids: CASSTGITDTQYF.